This T cell receptor beta chain is drawn from a study of CD8 T cells in Susac syndrome. Overall study results and limits: The study recognized that the number of individuals in its TCR sequencing and HLA analysis was relatively small.

Sequencing targeted TCR beta in T cells from blood (CD8+ and CD4+). The CD8+ and CD4+ T cells were negatively isolated, with the TEMRA cells enriched by FACS. Comment on this clonotype: Its specificity is unknown.

V lost 0 bases and J lost 13, with 16 bases in between. The length of the CDR3 is 14 residues. Germline CDR1 is SGHTA and CDR2 is FQGTGA. An amount of RNA that ranged from roughly 0.45 to 1 ug was reverse transcribed with random hexamers. TCR beta CDR3 was amplified by immunoSEQ covering 54 Vbeta and 13 Jbeta. MiXCR, applied by TCRdb to the immunoSEQ multiplex PCR reads, yields one record per CDR3 protein. The data contain 250,000 to 350,000 distinct CDR3 sequences, roughly 84% of them singletons. The chain recombines TRBV7-3 with TRBJ2-1; D might be TRBD1 or TRBD2, each matching 5 bases. Source material: CD8+ T cells from PBMCs. The clonotype originates from a human donor with multiple sclerosis. This CDR3 reads CASSLTGTESLQFF. CDR3 DNA: TGTGCCAGCAGCTTAACCGGGACGGAGAGCCTTCAGTTCTTC. Full variable domain (remainder filled in from reference TRBV7-3 and TRBJ2-1): GAGVSQTPSNKVTEKGKYVELRCDPISGHTALYWYRQSLGQGPEFLIYFQGTGAADDSGLPNDRFFAVRPEGSVSTLKIQRTERGDSAVYLCASSLTGTESLQFFGPGTRLTVL.